The rows below give T cell receptor beta chains drawn from one sample of a study of shared clonotypes between healthy human individuals. Assay used: immunoSEQ multiplex PCR; TCRdb lists only in-frame clones, some missing. The table lists roughly 110,000 clones, approximately 70% of them singletons, with approximately 23% in the top ten. The sample comprised memory CD8+ T cells sorted from blood. Every receptor here comes from a woman aged 25-40 years in good health. Each CDR3 is given with its conserved first and last residue. The order of the fields is J gene, D gene, clone size, V gene, CDR3 protein, CDR3 DNA. The D gene is left open where the match is weak. Clone size appears in some rows only: once, few, many, or a class for an expanded clone.

>TRBJ2-2|TRBD1|-|TRBV7-2
CASSLDFLTGVTGELFF
TGTGCCAGCAGTTTAGATTTTTTGACAGGGGTTACCGGGGAGCTGTTTTTT
>TRBJ2-5|TRBD2|-|TRBV30
CACRGLAVPQQETQYF
TGTGCCTGCCGGGGACTAGCAGTCCCTCAACAAGAGACCCAGTACTTC
>TRBJ1-3|-|-|TRBV6-1
CASSVWHLSGNTIYF
TGTGCCAGCAGTGTCTGGCACCTCTCTGGAAACACCATATATTTT
>TRBJ1-1|TRBD1|few|TRBV2
CASSLGTGFLMNTEAFF
TGTGCCAGCAGCCTTGGGACAGGGTTCCTTATGAACACTGAAGCTTTCTTT
>TRBJ2-1|-|-|TRBV6-6
CASSTPPGFSYNEQFF
TGTGCCAGCAGTACCCCCCCGGGATTTTCCTACAATGAGCAGTTCTTC
>TRBJ2-3|TRBD1|many|TRBV6-4
CASSEGTGGTDTQYF
TGTGCCAGCAGTGAAGGTACAGGGGGCACAGATACGCAGTATTTT
>TRBJ2-4|TRBD2|few|TRBV14
CASSLGFGLAENIQYF
TGTGCCAGCAGCCTTGGTTTCGGACTAGCGGAAAACATTCAGTACTTC
>TRBJ1-1|-|-|TRBV15
CATSSRGLSEAFF
TGTGCCACCAGCAGCCGAGGACTTTCTGAAGCTTTCTTT
>TRBJ1-2|-|-|TRBV11-2
CASSIEVVGSYGYTF
TGTGCCAGCAGCATAGAGGTGGTAGGGTCGTATGGCTACACCTTC
>TRBJ1-1|TRBD1|-|TRBV4-1
CASSQDWLGQGVGNTEAFF
TGCGCCAGCAGCCAAGATTGGTTGGGACAGGGGGTGGGGAACACTGAAGCTTTCTTT
>TRBJ2-7|-|many|TRBV1
CTSSQDETGGPPYEQYF
TGCACCAGCAGCCAAGATGAGACGGGAGGGCCTCCCTACGAGCAGTACTTC
>TRBJ2-1|-|-|TRBV7-9
CASSARGLPNEQFF
TGTGCCAGCAGCGCCAGGGGTTTGCCCAATGAGCAGTTCTTC
>TRBJ2-7|-|few|TRBV5-1
CASSFRDKGSYEQYF
TGCGCCAGCAGCTTCCGGGACAAAGGGTCCTACGAGCAGTACTTC
>TRBJ2-7|-|-|TRBV2
CASSPRDLPYEQYF
TGTGCCAGCAGCCCCCGGGACCTACCCTACGAGCAGTACTTC
>TRBJ2-5|-|-|TRBV6-5
CASSYSVHRETQYF
TGTGCCAGCAGTTACTCGGTTCACCGGGAGACCCAGTACTTC
>TRBJ2-3|-|-|TRBV5-4
CASSNVWSTDTQYF
TGTGCCAGCAGCAATGTCTGGAGCACAGATACGCAGTATTTT
>TRBJ2-1|-|few|TRBV10-2
CASTWDKYNEQFF
TGCGCCAGCACTTGGGACAAATACAATGAGCAGTTCTTC
>TRBJ2-6|-|once|TRBV6-5
CASSYISTSGANVLTF
TGTGCCAGCAGTTACATATCGACCTCTGGGGCCAACGTCCTGACTTTC
>TRBJ2-7|-|-|TRBV29-1
CSVEGQGAYEQYF
TGCAGCGTTGAGGGGCAGGGAGCCTACGAGCAGTACTTC
>TRBJ2-7|-|-|TRBV6-6
CASSYGSLTGGPEQYF
TGTGCCAGCAGTTACGGCTCTTTGACAGGCGGACCCGAGCAGTACTTC
>TRBJ2-2|TRBD1|once|TRBV6-5
CASSPGTDNTGELFF
TGTGCCAGCAGTCCCGGGACAGATAACACCGGGGAGCTGTTTTTT
>TRBJ2-7|-|-|TRBV18
CASSPDYYYEQYF
TGTGCCAGCTCGCCGGACTATTACTACGAGCAGTACTTC
>TRBJ2-1|-|-|TRBV25-1
CASSDRRDSPLRYEQFF
TGTGCCAGCAGTGACCGTCGGGACTCGCCCCTTAGGTATGAGCAGTTCTTC
>TRBJ1-1|-|-|TRBV7-9
CASSVDLNTEAFF
TGTGCCAGCAGCGTAGACTTGAACACTGAAGCTTTCTTT
>TRBJ2-1|-|-|TRBV7-9
CASSPDHNEQFF
TGTGCCAGCAGCCCTGACCACAATGAGCAGTTCTTC